The sequence of this TCR beta chain was determined in a study of CD8+ T cells in alopecia areata. Sequencing used cDNA as its template, made by extracting RNA and reverse transcribing it. Data came from immunoSEQ multiplex PCR; TCRdb stores just in-frame clones and leaves some out. The sample yields more than 95,000 clones, 30% to 40% seen once. The germline V gene encodes CDR1 SNHLY and CDR2 FYNNEI. Trimming stripped 8 bases from V and 6 bases from J, with 7 bases between. This CDR3 region has 11 residues. Material for sequencing was CD4+ T cells sorted from blood. The TCR comes from a human donor with alopecia areata. This chain connects TRBV2 to TRBJ2-2; D remains ambiguous. The CDR3 spells CASVLAGELFF. The CDR3 coding sequence is TGTGCCAGCGTCCTAGCCGGGGAGCTGTTTTTT.